Listed below are T cell receptor beta chains from one sample, sequenced in a study of regulatory T cells in long-lasting Graves disease. One entry per CDR3 protein, called by TCRdb with MiXCR from the multiplex PCR reads. The sample lists almost 350,000 distinct CDR3 sequences; roughly 21% were seen once. The sample here was peripheral blood mononuclear cells (PBMCs), taken when the disease was refractory, from a patient treated with antithyroid drugs. These receptors originate from a female donor with Graves disease. Both conserved end residues are trimmed from each CDR3. The order of the fields is V gene, CDR3 protein.

v_gene: TRBV3-1; CDR3aa: ASSTYGRAEAF
v_gene: TRBV2; CDR3aa: ASKGLAGGNEQF
v_gene: TRBV11-2; CDR3aa: ASSSIAGIGYGYT
v_gene: TRBV28; CDR3aa: ASSLWREEKLF
v_gene: TRBV28; CDR3aa: ASSNPFLDLDTEAF
v_gene: TRBV6-1; CDR3aa: ASKPGQMGLRGAGELF
v_gene: TRBV7-2; CDR3aa: ASSQRTGGSAWMNTEAS
v_gene: TRBV6-2/TRBV6-3; CDR3aa: ASGGWGTPGTGSYNEQF
v_gene: TRBV20-1; CDR3aa: SPYSPYEQY
v_gene: TRBV7-2; CDR3aa: ASSSPGQKNIQY
v_gene: TRBV5-6; CDR3aa: ASSIIQVSPQETQY
v_gene: TRBV18; CDR3aa: ASSPLQGAVTEAF
v_gene: TRBV3-1; CDR3aa: ASSPPAPDSYEQY
v_gene: TRBV9; CDR3aa: ASNNNRDRVVDEQF
v_gene: TRBV7-9; CDR3aa: ASSSSGGEQY
v_gene: TRBV20-1; CDR3aa: STRAPRGGQTYEQY